One and the same sample provided the 26 T cell receptor beta chains below, sequenced in a study of cytomegalovirus exposure and HLA in healthy donors (dated by TCRdb to about 2017). Receptor libraries were prepared by the immunoSEQ multiplex PCR assay. For the multiplex PCR, a mixture combining 60 forward primers for TCR Vbeta segments and 13 reverse primers for TCR Jbeta segments was used. As stored in TCRdb, this immuneACCESS dataset retains in-frame rearrangements with V and J assigned. A fraction of the clones does not appear; measured against another copy, unresolved V genes explain less than half of the discrepancy, and the remainder lacks a known reason. Present in this sample are approximately 92,000 clones, about three quarters of which were seen just once. The ten largest clones take up around 7.5% of the sample. Sequences were obtained from PBMCs. Source of these receptors: a man between 50 and 59 years old in good health and CMV-seropositive.

The chain carries TRBV7-3 and TRBJ1-6, with TRBD1 as a possible D gene (5 bases). Germline CDR1 is SGHTA and CDR2 is FQGTGA. V lost 2 bases and J 5 bases, leaving 7 bases between the germline ends. This CDR3 has 14 residues. CDR3 sequence (DNA): TGTGCCAGCAGCTTAGCAGGGAATAATTCACCCCTCCACTTT. It encodes CASSLAGNNSPLHF.

The chain links TRBV9 to TRBJ2-2; a possible D gene is TRBD2 (6 bases). Trimming removed 0 bases from V and 2 bases from J, with 11 bases in between. The CDR3 is 16 residues long. The germline V gene encodes CDR1 SGDLS and CDR2 YYNGEE. Here the CDR3 reads CASSVAPGLNTGELFF. CDR3 sequence (DNA): TGTGCCAGCAGCGTAGCACCGGGACTTAACACCGGGGAGCTGTTTTTT.

The chain combines TRBV5-6 with TRBJ1-2; maybe TRBD1 (5 bases). The V end was cut by 2 bases, the J end by 5 bases, with 13 bases between. Germline V lookup: CDR1 SGHDT, CDR2 YYEEEE. The CDR3 has 14 amino acids. CDR3 protein: CASSLWRGAYGYTF. CDR3 nucleotide sequence: TGTGCCAGCAGCTTATGGAGGGGCGCGTATGGCTACACCTTC.

The genes are TRBV25-1 and TRBJ2-2, with 10 bases matching TRBD2. This CDR3 contains 17 residues. Germline CDR1 is MGHDK and CDR2 is SYGVNS. The V segment lost 4 bases and the J segment 4 bases; nucleotides outside the gene matches: 9. CDR3 coding DNA: TGTGCCAGCAGTGCTCTTAGCGGGGGGTTTATCACCGGGGAGCTGTTTTTT. This gives the protein CASSALSGGFITGELFF.

CDR3 sequence (DNA): TGCGCCAGCAGCCGCCCTGGGGAGGGGATGGGCCAGCCCCAGCATTTT. It is translated as CASSRPGEGMGQPQHF. The chain combines TRBV4-1 with TRBJ1-5, with D tentatively TRBD1 (5 bases). V was clipped by 4 bases and J by 7 bases, with 20 bases between them. Germline CDR1 is MGHRA and CDR2 is YSYEKL. This CDR3 is built from 16 residues.

Only one count was recorded for this clone. CDR3 amino acids: CASSLGDRGRETQYF. CDR3 bases: TGTGCCAGCAGCTTGGGAGACAGGGGGCGTGAGACCCAGTACTTC. This chain connects TRBV11-3 to TRBJ2-5; 10 nucleotides align to TRBD1. Unmatched junction bases numbered 6, after V lost 3 bases and J lost 5 bases. Germline V CDR1 and CDR2: SGHNT, YENEEA. The CDR3 has 15 residues. Using reference TRBV11-3 and TRBJ2-5 for the parts outside the CDR3, the full variable domain is EAGVVQSPRYKIIEKKQPVAFWCNPISGHNTLYWYLQNLGQGPELLIRYENEEAVDDSQLPKDRFSAERLKGVDSTLKIQPAELGDSAVYLCASSLGDRGRETQYFGPGTRLLVL.

The chain uses TRBV4-2 and TRBJ1-1; possibly TRBD1 for D (5 bases). CDR1 and CDR2 (germline): LGHNA, YNFKEQ. The CDR3 is made up of 14 amino acids. Trimming stripped 3 bases from V and 1 base from J, with 9 bases between. In DNA form, the CDR3 reads TGTGCCAGCAGCCATGACAGCAAGAACACTGAAGCTTTCTTT. Protein: CASSHDSKNTEAFF.

The genes are TRBV18 and TRBJ1-4; D is unclear. Germline V gene lookup returns CDR1 KGHSH and CDR2 LQKENI. Trimming shortened V by 1 base and J by 8 bases, and 11 bases separated the two germline ends. This CDR3 region has 14 residues. DNA for the CDR3: TGTGCCAGCTCACCACAAGGCCCCGGGGAAAAACTGTTTTTT. It yields the protein CASSPQGPGEKLFF.

The chain recombines TRBV7-2 with TRBJ2-7, with TRBD2 matching 7 bases. The CDR3 is 15 residues long. V dropped 1 base and J dropped 0; count of bases not matched to a gene: 3. The germline V gene encodes CDR1 SGHTA and CDR2 FQGNSA. The CDR3 region has the DNA TGTGCCAGCAGCTTAGAAAGCGGGGCCTCCTACGAGCAGTACTTC. Translating gives CASSLESGASYEQYF. Variable domain in full (rest from reference TRBV7-2 and TRBJ2-7): GAGVSQSPSNKVTEKGKDVELRCDPISGHTALYWYRQSLGQGLEFLIYFQGNSAPDKSGLPSDRFSAERTGGSVSTLTIQRTQQEDSAVYLCASSLESGASYEQYFGPGTRLTVT.

This sequence joins TRBV12-2 and TRBJ2-7; TRBD1 was called by the table and not checked on the DNA. TRBV12-2 constitutes a pseudogene. This CDR3 comprises 15 residues. This CDR3 reads CASRLAAGGIYEQYF. The CDR3 DNA reads TGTGCAAGTCGCTTAGCGGCAGGGGGCATCTACGAGCAGTACTTC.

V is TRBV28 and J is TRBJ1-3, with D uncertain. The CDR3 contains 13 residues. Trimming shortened V by 11 bases and J by 8 bases, and 19 bases separated the two germline ends. CDR1 and CDR2 (germline): MDHEN, SYDVKM. CDR3 region: CAVASPRRDTIYF. CDR3 DNA: TGTGCCGTAGCCTCCCCTCGACGGGACACCATATATTTT.

This clone was observed a handful of times. The J gene is TRBJ1-1, the V gene TRBV4-3; D perhaps matches TRBD1 (6 bases). The CDR3 runs 13 residues. Trimming pared 7 bases from V and 3 bases from J, leaving 12 bases between. Germline loops: CDR1 LGHNA, CDR2 YSLEER. The chain's CDR3 is CASTQGSYTEAFF. CDR3 sequence (DNA): TGCGCCAGCACCCAGGGGAGTTACACTGAAGCTTTCTTT.

V is TRBV4-2 and J is TRBJ2-5; 10 bases line up with TRBD2. Gene TRBJ2-7 matches the end of the DNA better, so the J call may be wrong. The germline V gene has CDR1 LGHNA and CDR2 YNFKEQ. The length of the CDR3 is 17 residues. CDR3 DNA: TGTGCCAGCAGCCAAGAGCCCAGCGGGGGGGCGTCCTACGAGCAGTACTTC. Amino acids: CASSQEPSGGASYEQYF.

The V gene is TRBV11-1, the J gene TRBJ2-1, with TRBD1 as a possible D gene (5 bases). The germline V gene encodes CDR1 SGHAT and CDR2 FQDESV (reference sequence). Trimming cost V 4 bases and J 0 bases, with 10 bases left between them. The CDR3 runs 15 residues. The CDR3: CASSSIGVSYNEQFF. DNA for the CDR3: TGTGCCAGCAGCTCGATAGGGGTCTCCTACAATGAGCAGTTCTTC.

This chain uses TRBV27 with TRBJ1-1; the D gene is possibly TRBD1 (6 bases). V gave up 2 bases and J gave up 11 bases, with 18 bases separating them. The V gene's germline CDR1 is MNHEY and CDR2 SMNVEV (reference sequence). The CDR3 covers 14 residues. The CDR3 spells CASSLQGGARLAFF. CDR3 coding DNA: TGTGCCAGCAGTTTACAAGGGGGGGCCCGTTTGGCTTTCTTT.

The chain uses TRBV19 and TRBJ2-7; 9 nucleotides line up with TRBD1. V lost 5 bases to trimming and J lost 7 bases; unmatched junction nucleotides: 24. Germline CDR1 LNHDA, CDR2 SQIVND (reference sequence). The CDR3 length is 19 residues. The CDR3 sequence: CASSLGQGSLGRGGGEQYF. The CDR3 DNA reads as TGTGCCAGTAGTCTCGGACAGGGGAGCCTTGGACGAGGAGGGGGAGAGCAGTACTTC.

About this clone: The junction differs from germline at one of its ends, possibly a read error. The rearrangement uses TRBV2 and TRBJ1-2; TRBD1 aligns across 8 bases. The length of the CDR3 is 16 residues. The germline gives CDR1 SNHLY, CDR2 FYNNEI. CDR3 in amino acids: CASSGAGTGHNYGYPF. CDR3 DNA sequence: TGTGCCAGCAGTGGCGCCGGGACAGGACATAACTATGGCTACCCCTTC.

This clone was detected a few times. The chain joins TRBV18 to TRBJ2-5; the D call may be TRBD1 or TRBD2 (5 bases each). The J call is doubtful: the DNA matches TRBJ2-7 better. The CDR3 extends over 14 amino acids. CDR1 and CDR2 (germline): KGHSH, LQKENI. Written as DNA, the CDR3 is TGTGCCAGCTCACCCCGAGGGGACTCCTACGAGCAGTACTTC. Translating gives CASSPRGDSYEQYF.

This clone was found a few times. The chain recombines TRBV27 with TRBJ2-6, with 7 bases identical to TRBD2. Losses at the gene ends were 1 base for V and 2 bases for J; bases not matched to a gene: 5. The CDR3 is 17 residues long. In germline, CDR1 is MNHEY, CDR2 SMNVEV (reference sequence). CDR3 bases: TGTGCCAGCAGTTTATTGGGACTATCTACTGGGGCCAACGTCCTGACTTTC. This translates into CASSLLGLSTGANVLTF. The full variable domain, rest sourced from reference TRBV27 and TRBJ2-6, is EAQVTQNPRYLITVTGKKLTVTCSQNMNHEYMSWYRQDPGLGLRQIYYSMNVEVTDKGDVPEGYKVSRKEKRNFPLILESPSPNQTSLYFCASSLLGLSTGANVLTFGAGSRLTVL.

CDR3 DNA: TGTGCCAGCAGCGTATTGTGGGACAGAGGCCTTAACACTGAAGCTTTCTTT. Its protein is CASSVLWDRGLNTEAFF. The J gene is TRBJ1-1, the V gene TRBV9, with 7 bases aligning to TRBD1. Germline CDR1 and CDR2: SGDLS and YYNGEE. This CDR3 is built from 17 residues. The V gene end was trimmed by 1 base and the J gene end by 2 bases; junction bases not matched to a gene: 11.

This clone has a single count. V and J are TRBV5-1 and TRBJ2-3; weak D call: TRBD1 (5 bases). Germline V CDR1 and CDR2: SGHRS, YFSETQ. This CDR3 region has 13 residues. The V and J ends lost 6 bases and 6 bases respectively, with 14 bases between them. The CDR3 bases are TGCGCCAGCACGACAGTCCCCTATGATACGCAGTATTTT. Encoded protein: CASTTVPYDTQYF.

The chain uses TRBV7-8 and TRBJ1-5, with TRBD1 identical over 7 bases. Germline assignment: CDR1 SGHVS and CDR2 FQNEAQ. Germline trimming cut 5 bases from V and 6 bases from J; bases unmatched to any gene: 13. There are 16 residues in the CDR3. CDR3 sequence (DNA): TGTGCCAGCAGCCAAGGGGACAGATTGTTTAGTCAGCCCCAGCATTTT. Its protein is CASSQGDRLFSQPQHF.

CDR3 nucleotides: TGTGCCAGCAGCAAGGAACTAGGCCGCAAAGGGAAGGGGGCTAACTATGGCTACACCTTC. As protein: CASSKELGRKGKGANYGYTF. This chain connects TRBV21-1 to TRBJ1-2; TRBD1 is taken as the D call from the table, unchecked against the DNA. TRBV21-1 is reported as a pseudogene. CDR3 size: 20 residues.

This sequence joins TRBV7-3 and TRBJ2-7, with D perhaps matching TRBD2 (5 bases). There are 15 residues in the CDR3. Germline loops: CDR1 SGHTA, CDR2 FQGTGA. Between the trimmed V and J ends, which lost 2 bases and 1 base, there was a span of 12 bases. CDR3: CASSLDSGGSYEQYF. The CDR3 DNA reads as TGTGCCAGCAGCTTAGATTCGGGCGGGTCCTACGAGCAGTACTTC.

The chain is built from TRBV4-1 and TRBJ2-5; D possibly corresponds to TRBD2 (5 bases). Germline V gene lookup returns CDR1 MGHRA and CDR2 YSYEKL. The CDR3 extends over 14 amino acids. V was clipped by 4 bases and J by 1 base, with 10 bases between them. Here the CDR3 DNA reads TGCGCCAGCAGCCCGTCCGGGGTCCAAGAGACCCAGTACTTC. It specifies CASSPSGVQETQYF.

This clone was detected once. V gene TRBV7-6 combines with J gene TRBJ2-5; TRBD1 matches 8 bases. The J call may be mistaken, given a closer DNA end match to TRBJ2-7. The CDR3 runs to 13 residues. Germline CDR1 SGHVS, CDR2 FNYEAQ. In nucleotides, the CDR3 is TGTGCCAGCAGCGGAGGACAGGGCTACGAGCAGTACTTC. Amino acids: CASSGGQGYEQYF.